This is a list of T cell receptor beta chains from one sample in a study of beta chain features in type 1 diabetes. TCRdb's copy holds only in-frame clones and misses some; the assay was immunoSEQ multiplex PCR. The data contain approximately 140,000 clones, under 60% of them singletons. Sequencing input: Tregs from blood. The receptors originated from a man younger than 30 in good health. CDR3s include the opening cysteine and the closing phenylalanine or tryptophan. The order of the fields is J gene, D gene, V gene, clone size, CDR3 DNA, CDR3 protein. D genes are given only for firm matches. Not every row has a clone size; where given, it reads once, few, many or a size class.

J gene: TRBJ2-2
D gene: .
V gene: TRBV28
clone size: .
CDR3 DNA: TGTGCCAGCAGACTTAGCGGAGCGAACACCGGGGAGCTGTTTTTT
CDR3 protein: CASRLSGANTGELFF

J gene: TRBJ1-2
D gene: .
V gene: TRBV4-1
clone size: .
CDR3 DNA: TGCGCCAGCAGCCAAGATGGACAGACCAACTATGGCTACACCTTC
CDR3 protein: CASSQDGQTNYGYTF

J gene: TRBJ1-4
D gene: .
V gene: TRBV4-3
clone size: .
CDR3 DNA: TGCGCCAGCAGCCAAGTCGGGTGGGGGGCTAATGAAAAACTGTTTTTT
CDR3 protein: CASSQVGWGANEKLFF

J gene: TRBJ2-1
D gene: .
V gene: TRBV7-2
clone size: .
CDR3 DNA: TGTGCCAGCAGCTTAGGACGCGGGTCCTACAATGAGCAGTTCTTC
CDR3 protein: CASSLGRGSYNEQFF

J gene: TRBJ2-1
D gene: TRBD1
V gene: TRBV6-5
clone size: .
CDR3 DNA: TGTGCCAGCAGTAAAAGAGAGGGACAGTACAATGAGCAGTTCTTC
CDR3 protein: CASSKREGQYNEQFF

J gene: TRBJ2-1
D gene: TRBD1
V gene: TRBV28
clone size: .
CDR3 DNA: TGTGCCAGCAGGGGCTCCCGGGGGACAGGGGTTTACAATGAGCAGTTCTTC
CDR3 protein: CASRGSRGTGVYNEQFF

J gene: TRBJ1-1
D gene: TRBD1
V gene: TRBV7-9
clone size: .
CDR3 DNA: TGTGCCAGCAGCCGGAGGGCGGGACAGGGGGCGCCCACTGAAGCTTTCTTT
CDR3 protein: CASSRRAGQGAPTEAFF

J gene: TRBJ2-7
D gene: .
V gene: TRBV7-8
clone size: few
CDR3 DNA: TGTGCCAGCAGCTTAGATGGCACCTCCTACGAGCAGTACTTC
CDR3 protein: CASSLDGTSYEQYF

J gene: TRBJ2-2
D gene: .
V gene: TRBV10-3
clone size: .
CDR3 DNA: TGTGCCATCAGTGAGCGTGGGGGGTCCGGGGAGCTGTTTTTT
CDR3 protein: CAISERGGSGELFF

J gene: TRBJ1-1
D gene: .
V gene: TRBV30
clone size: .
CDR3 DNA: TGTGCCTGGAGTTACGGGGGGCCAGCTGAAGCTTTCTTT
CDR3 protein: CAWSYGGPAEAFF

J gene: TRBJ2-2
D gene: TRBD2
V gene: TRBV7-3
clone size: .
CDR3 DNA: TGTGCCAGCAGCAAACTAGCGGGAGTTTCCACCGGGGAGCTGTTTTTT
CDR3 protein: CASSKLAGVSTGELFF

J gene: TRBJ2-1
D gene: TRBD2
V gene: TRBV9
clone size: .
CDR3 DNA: TGTGCCAGCAGCCTAAGCCGAGCGGGATTGTACAATGAGCAGTTCTTC
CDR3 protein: CASSLSRAGLYNEQFF

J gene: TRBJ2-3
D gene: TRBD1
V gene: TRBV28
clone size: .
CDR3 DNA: TGTGCCAGCAGTTTATTGGGACAGGTCACAGATACGCAGTATTTT
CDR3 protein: CASSLLGQVTDTQYF